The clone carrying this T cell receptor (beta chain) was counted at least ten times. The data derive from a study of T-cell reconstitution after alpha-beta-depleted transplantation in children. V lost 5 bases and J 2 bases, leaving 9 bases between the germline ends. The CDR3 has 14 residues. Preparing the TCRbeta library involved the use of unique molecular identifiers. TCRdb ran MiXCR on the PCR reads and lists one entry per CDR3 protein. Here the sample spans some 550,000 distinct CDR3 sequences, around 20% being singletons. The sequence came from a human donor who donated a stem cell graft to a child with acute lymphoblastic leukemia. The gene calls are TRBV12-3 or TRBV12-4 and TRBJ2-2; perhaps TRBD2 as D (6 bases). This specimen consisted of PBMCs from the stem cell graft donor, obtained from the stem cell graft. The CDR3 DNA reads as TGTGCCAGCAGTAACGGGACTAACACCGGGGAGCTGTTTTTT. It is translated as CASSNGTNTGELFF.